This record concerns one T cell receptor beta chain sequence. Its cognate antigen is unknown. The CDR3 loop spans 15 amino acids. With 1 base clipped from V and 7 bases from J, the junction kept 3 bases outside the gene matches. The V gene's germline CDR1 is SGHAT and CDR2 FQDESV (reference sequence). This specimen belongs to a study of CD8 T cells in ankylosing spondylitis. General study points: Among TCR beta sequences, a motif of about 8 highly homologous variants appeared characteristic of ankylosing spondylitis blood. Before this, some motif variants had been reported in reactive arthritis synovial fluid and blood.

Using quantitative 5'-RACE with molecular barcodes, the authors made TCR beta libraries. TCRdb itself ran the 5' RACE reads through MiXCR, one entry per CDR3 protein. The table has 200,000 to 250,000 distinct CDR3 sequences, 6% to 8% seen once; the top ten hold around 14%. The TCR originated in a male donor with ankylosing spondylitis. The genes are TRBV11-1 and TRBJ2-1; 11 nucleotides align to TRBD2. The sequenced sample was blood, either unsorted or a sorted T cell fraction (not recorded which). This CDR3 is CASSLGLAGINEQFF. DNA of the CDR3: TGTGCCAGCAGCTTAGGACTAGCGGGGATAAATGAGCAGTTCTTC.